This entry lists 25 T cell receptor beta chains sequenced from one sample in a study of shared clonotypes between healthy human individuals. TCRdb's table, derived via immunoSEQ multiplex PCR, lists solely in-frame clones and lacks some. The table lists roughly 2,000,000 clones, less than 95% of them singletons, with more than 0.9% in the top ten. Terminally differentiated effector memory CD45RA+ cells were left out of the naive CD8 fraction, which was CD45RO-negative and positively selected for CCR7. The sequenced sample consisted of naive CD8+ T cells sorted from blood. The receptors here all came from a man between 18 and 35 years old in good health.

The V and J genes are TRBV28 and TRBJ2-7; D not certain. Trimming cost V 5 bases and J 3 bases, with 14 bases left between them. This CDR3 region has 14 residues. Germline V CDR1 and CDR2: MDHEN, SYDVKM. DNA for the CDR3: TGTGCCAGCAGTATCCGGACGGTGGACTACGAGCAGTACTTC. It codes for CASSIRTVDYEQYF.

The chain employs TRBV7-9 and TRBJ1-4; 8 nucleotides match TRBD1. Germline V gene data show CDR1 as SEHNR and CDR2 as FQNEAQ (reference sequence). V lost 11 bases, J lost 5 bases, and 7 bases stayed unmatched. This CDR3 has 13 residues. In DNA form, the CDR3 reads TGTGCCGCCCGACAGGGGCTGAATGAAAAACTGTTTTTT. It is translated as CAARQGLNEKLFF.

CDR3 nucleotides: TGTGCCAGCAGCAAAGACCTGGGGTCTGAAGCTTTCTTT. This sequence encodes CASSKDLGSEAFF. V usage is TRBV21-1 and J usage is TRBJ1-1. TRBV21-1 is termed a pseudogene. This CDR3 spans 13 amino acids.

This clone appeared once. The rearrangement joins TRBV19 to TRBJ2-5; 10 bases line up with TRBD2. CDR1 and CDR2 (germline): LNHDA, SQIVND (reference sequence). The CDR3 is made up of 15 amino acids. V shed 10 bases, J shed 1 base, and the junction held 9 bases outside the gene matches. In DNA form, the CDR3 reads TGTGCCACCACTAATAGCGGGGGGTCCCAAGAGACCCAGTACTTC. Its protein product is CATTNSGGSQETQYF. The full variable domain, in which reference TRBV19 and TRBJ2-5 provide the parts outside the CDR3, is DGGITQSPKYLFRKEGQNVTLSCEQNLNHDAMYWYRQDPGQGLRLIYYSQIVNDFQKGDIAEGYSVSREKKESFPLTVTSAQKNPTAFYLCATTNSGGSQETQYFGPGTRLLVL.

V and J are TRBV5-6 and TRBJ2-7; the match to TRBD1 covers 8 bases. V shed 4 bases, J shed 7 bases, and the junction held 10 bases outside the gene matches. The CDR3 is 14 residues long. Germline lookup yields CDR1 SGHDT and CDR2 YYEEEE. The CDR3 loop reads CASSQTGGEEEQYF. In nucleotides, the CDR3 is TGTGCCAGCAGCCAAACAGGGGGAGAAGAGGAGCAGTACTTC.

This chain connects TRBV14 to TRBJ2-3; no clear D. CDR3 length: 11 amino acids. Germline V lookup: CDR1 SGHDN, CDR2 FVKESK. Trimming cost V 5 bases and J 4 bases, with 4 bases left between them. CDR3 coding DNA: TGTGCCAGCAGCTGGGCAGATACGCAGTATTTT. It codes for CASSWADTQYF.

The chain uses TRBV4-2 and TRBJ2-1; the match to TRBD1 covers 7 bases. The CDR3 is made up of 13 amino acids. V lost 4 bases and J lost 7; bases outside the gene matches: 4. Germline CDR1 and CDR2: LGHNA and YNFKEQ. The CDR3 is CASSPIQGNEQFF. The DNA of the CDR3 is TGTGCCAGCAGCCCGATACAGGGGAATGAGCAGTTCTTC.

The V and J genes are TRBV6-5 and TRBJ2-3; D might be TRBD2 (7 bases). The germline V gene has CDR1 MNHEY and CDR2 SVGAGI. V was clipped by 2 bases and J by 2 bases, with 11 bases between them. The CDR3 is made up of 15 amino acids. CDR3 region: CASSYGGGLTDTQYF. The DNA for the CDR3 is TGTGCCAGCAGTTACGGCGGGGGCCTCACAGATACGCAGTATTTT.

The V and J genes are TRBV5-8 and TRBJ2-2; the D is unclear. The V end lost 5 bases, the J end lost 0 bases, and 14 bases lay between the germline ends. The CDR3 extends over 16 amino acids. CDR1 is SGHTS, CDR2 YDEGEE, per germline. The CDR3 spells CASRAPDMANTGELFF. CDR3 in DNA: TGTGCCAGCAGAGCACCAGATATGGCGAACACCGGGGAGCTGTTTTTT.

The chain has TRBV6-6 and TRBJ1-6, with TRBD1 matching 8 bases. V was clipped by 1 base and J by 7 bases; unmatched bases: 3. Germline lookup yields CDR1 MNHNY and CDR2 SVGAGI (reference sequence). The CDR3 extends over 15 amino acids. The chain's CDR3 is CASSYFGQGNSPLHF. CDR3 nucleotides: TGTGCCAGCAGTTACTTCGGACAGGGCAATTCACCCCTCCACTTT.

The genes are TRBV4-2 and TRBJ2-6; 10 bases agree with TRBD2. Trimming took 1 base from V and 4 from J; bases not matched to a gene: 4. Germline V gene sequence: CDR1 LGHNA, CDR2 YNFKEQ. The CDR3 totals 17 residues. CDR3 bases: TGTGCCAGCAGCCAAGCTCTAGCGGGAGTCGGGGCCAACGTCCTGACTTTC. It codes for CASSQALAGVGANVLTF.

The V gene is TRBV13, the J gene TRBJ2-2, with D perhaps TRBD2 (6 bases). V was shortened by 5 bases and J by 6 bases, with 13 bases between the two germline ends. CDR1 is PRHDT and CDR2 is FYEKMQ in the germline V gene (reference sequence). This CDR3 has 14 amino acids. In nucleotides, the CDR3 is TGTGCCAGCAGCCTATTCCGGGAGTCCGGGGAGCTGTTTTTT. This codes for CASSLFRESGELFF.

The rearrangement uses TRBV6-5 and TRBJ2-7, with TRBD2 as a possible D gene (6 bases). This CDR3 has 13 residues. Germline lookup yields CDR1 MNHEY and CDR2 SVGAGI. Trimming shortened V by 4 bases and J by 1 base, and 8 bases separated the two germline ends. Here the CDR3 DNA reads TGTGCCAGCAGTTCGGGGACTTCCTACGAGCAGTACTTC. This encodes CASSSGTSYEQYF.

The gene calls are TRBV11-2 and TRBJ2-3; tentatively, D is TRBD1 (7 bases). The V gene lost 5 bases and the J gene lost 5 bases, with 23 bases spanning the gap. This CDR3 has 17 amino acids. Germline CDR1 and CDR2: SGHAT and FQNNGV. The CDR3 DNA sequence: TGTGCCAGCAGCCAAGGAACGGAGGGGGCGAGGGGAGATACGCAGTATTTT. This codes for CASSQGTEGARGDTQYF.

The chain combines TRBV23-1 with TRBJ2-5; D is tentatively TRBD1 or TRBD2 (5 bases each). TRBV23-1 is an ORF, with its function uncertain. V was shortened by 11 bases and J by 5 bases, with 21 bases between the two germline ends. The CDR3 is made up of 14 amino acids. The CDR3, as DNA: TGCGCCTTCCAAATCGGGACCCACCGGGAGACCCAGTACTTC. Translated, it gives CAFQIGTHRETQYF.

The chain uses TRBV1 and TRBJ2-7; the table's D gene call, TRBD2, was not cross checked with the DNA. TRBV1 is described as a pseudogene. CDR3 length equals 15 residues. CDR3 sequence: CTSSQSGSRGYEQYF. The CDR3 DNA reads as TGCACCAGCAGCCAAAGCGGGAGCCGTGGCTACGAGCAGTACTTC.

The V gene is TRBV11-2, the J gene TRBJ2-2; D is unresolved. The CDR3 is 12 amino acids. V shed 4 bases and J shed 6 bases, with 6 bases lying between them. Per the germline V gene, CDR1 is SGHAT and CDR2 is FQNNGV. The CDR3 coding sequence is TGTGCCAGCAGCTGGGTTTCCGGGGAGCTGTTTTTT. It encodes CASSWVSGELFF.

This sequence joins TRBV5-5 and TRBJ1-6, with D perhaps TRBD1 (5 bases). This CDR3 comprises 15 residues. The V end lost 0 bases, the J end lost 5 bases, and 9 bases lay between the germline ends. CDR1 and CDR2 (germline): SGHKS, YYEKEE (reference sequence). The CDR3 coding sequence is TGTGCCAGCAGCTTGGGACAGCGGAATAATTCACCCCTCCACTTT. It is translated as CASSLGQRNNSPLHF.

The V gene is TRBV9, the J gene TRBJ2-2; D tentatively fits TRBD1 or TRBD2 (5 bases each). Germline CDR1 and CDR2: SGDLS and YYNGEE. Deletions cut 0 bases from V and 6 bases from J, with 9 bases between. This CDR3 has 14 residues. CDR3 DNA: TGTGCCAGCAGCGTAGGAGGGGCTTCCGGGGAGCTGTTTTTT. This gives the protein CASSVGGASGELFF.

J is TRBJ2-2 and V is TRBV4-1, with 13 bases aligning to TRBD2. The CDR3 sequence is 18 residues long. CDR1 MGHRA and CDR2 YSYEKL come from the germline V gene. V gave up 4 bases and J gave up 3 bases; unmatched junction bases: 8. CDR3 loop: CASSPGGLAGVDTGELFF. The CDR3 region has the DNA TGCGCCAGCAGCCCAGGAGGACTAGCGGGAGTGGACACCGGGGAGCTGTTTTTT.

For the CDR3, the DNA is TGTGCCAGCAGTGCATACAGGGCCACCGGGGAGCTGTTTTTT. Its translation is CASSAYRATGELFF. This sequence joins TRBV6-6 and TRBJ2-2; maybe TRBD1 (6 bases). V lost 5 bases and J lost 4, with 11 bases in between. CDR3 length equals 14 residues. Per germline, CDR1 MNHNY and CDR2 SVGAGI (reference sequence).

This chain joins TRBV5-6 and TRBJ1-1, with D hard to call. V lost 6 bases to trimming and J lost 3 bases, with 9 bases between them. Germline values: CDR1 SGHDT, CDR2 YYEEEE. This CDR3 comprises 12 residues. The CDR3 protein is CASTGGYTEAFF. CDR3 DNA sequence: TGTGCCAGCACTGGTGGGTACACTGAAGCTTTCTTT.

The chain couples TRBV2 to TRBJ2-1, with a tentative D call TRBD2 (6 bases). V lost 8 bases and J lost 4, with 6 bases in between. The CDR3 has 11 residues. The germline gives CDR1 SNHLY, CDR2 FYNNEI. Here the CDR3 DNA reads TGTGCCAGCGGGACTTACAATGAGCAGTTCTTC. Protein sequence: CASGTYNEQFF.

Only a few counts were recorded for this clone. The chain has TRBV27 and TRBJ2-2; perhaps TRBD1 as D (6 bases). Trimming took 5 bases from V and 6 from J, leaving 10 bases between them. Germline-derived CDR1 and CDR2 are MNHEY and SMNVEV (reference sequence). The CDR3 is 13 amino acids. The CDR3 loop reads CASSPTGSGELFF. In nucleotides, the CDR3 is TGTGCCAGCAGTCCAACAGGGTCCGGGGAGCTGTTTTTT.

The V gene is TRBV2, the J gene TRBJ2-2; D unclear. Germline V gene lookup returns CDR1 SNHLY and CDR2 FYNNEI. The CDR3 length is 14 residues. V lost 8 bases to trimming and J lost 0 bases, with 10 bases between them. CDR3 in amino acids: CASGAHANTGELFF. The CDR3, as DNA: TGTGCCAGCGGTGCCCACGCGAACACCGGGGAGCTGTTTTTT.